This T cell receptor (beta chain) was captured by sequencing in a study of T-cell memory formation after mild COVID-19. Study-wide findings and caveats: Certain responding clones were present in pre-infection memory, suggesting participation of cross-reactive memory. Those CD4+ clones that contracted were mainly in CM and EM (CD8+ ones in EMRA).

TCRdb reprocessed the 5' RACE reads with MiXCR, giving one entry per CDR3 protein. The sample has over 70,000 distinct CDR3 sequences; roughly 15% are singletons. Trimming stripped 0 bases from V and 0 bases from J, with 6 bases between. Germline V CDR1 and CDR2: SQVTM, ANQGSEA. This CDR3 has 13 residues. Comment on this clonotype: Its antigen remains unidentified.

This chain links TRBV29-1 with TRBJ2-7; D gene uncertain. The sample consisted of PBMCs or a T cell subset sorted from them (not recorded which). The receptor's source is a man between 18 and 35 years old who had mild COVID-19 (a few samples of this study predate the infection). Cell type and time point are not known. The chain's CDR3 is CSVEDGLSYEQYF. The CDR3 DNA follows: TGCAGCGTTGAAGACGGGCTCTCCTACGAGCAGTACTTC.